There are many counts of the clone carrying this T cell receptor (beta chain). Antigen unknown. This record belongs to a study of T cell repertoires in cytomegalovirus infection. Study-level information: Indications of both CMV infection and matching HLA type were provided by public TCR beta signatures.

Trimming removed 1 base from V and 0 bases from J; junction bases left unmatched: 5. Germline CDR1 is SGHTA and CDR2 is FQGNSA. This CDR3 comprises 16 residues. Study-level points and caveats: Ex vivo responses were dominated by HLA-C-restricted CMV-specific TCR beta clonotypes.

One entry per CDR3 protein, called by TCRdb with MiXCR from the reads. Of about 180,000 distinct CDR3 sequences in the sample, approximately 15% are singletons; the top ten hold 27%. The chain combines TRBV7-2 with TRBJ1-1; 7 positions match TRBD1. The receptor comes from a human donor in good health (CMV status not recorded). Some clones in this sample may be carry-over from other donors' samples. The sample consisted of PBMCs. CDR3 nucleotide sequence: TGTGCCAGCAGCTTAGGTCTCGACAGGGTGAACACTGAAGCTTTCTTT. Its protein product is CASSLGLDRVNTEAFF. Full variable domain (missing parts from reference TRBV7-2 and TRBJ1-1): GAGVSQSPSNKVTEKGKDVELRCDPISGHTALYWYRQSLGQGLEFLIYFQGNSAPDKSGLPSDRFSAERTGGSVSTLTIQRTQQEDSAVYLCASSLGLDRVNTEAFFGQGTRLTVV.